These T cell receptor beta chains were read from a single sample in a study of post-analysis software for immune sequencing data. TCRdb processed the PCR reads anew with MiXCR; each CDR3 protein has one entry. The sample lists roughly 540,000 distinct CDR3 sequences; around 36% were seen once. The sequenced material came from blood. These receptors were obtained from a girl between 2 and 17 years old with multiple sclerosis. CDR3s leave out the opening cysteine and the closing phenylalanine or tryptophan.

ASSYWGQGATDTQY,TRBJ2-3,TRBV6-5
ASSQLAGNEKLF,TRBJ1-4,TRBV3-1
ASSSTSGGYRNEQF,TRBJ2-1,TRBV7-3
ASSQGADEQY,TRBJ2-7,TRBV18
ASTRGGVSDTQY,TRBJ2-3,TRBV25-1
ASSFPPWPGRNEQF,TRBJ2-1,TRBV12-3/TRBV12-4
AIRESGTTINYGYT,TRBJ1-2,TRBV10-3
ASSYGRLAGGSLETQY,TRBJ2-5,TRBV6-5
ASSWGLAREETQY,TRBJ2-5,TRBV5-1
ASSTRLESKETQY,TRBJ2-5,TRBV6-2/TRBV6-3
ASSLLQGGTDTQY,TRBJ2-3,TRBV12-3/TRBV12-4
ASRTPGQGIYSNQPQH,TRBJ1-5,TRBV6-4
SARDYSYNEQF,TRBJ2-1,TRBV20-1
ASSQDTPGSGANVLT,TRBJ2-6,TRBV4-2
ASSPRTSGDNEQY,TRBJ2-7,TRBV27
ASKQDSREQY,TRBJ2-4,TRBV27
ASSLFTAGATTREQF,TRBJ2-1,TRBV5-5
ASSPQRGGAGDTQY,TRBJ2-3,TRBV5-8
ASSYSITSGGAEDTQY,TRBJ2-3,TRBV6-5
ASSSGPQNTEAF,TRBJ1-1,TRBV7-9
ASSPKVAGAGDTQY,TRBJ2-3,TRBV4-1
ASSLVGGQRETQY,.,TRBV11-2